Presented here are 21 T cell receptor beta chains from one specimen sequenced in a study of blood T cell repertoires in COVID-19 (dated by TCRdb to about 2020). Receptors were amplified or captured by the immunoSEQ multiplex PCR assay. The table comes from immuneACCESS by way of TCRdb, which keeps in-frame sequences with V and J called. Part of the clones is missing from these tables; in studies checked, under half for an unresolved V gene and the rest for unknown reasons. The sample table records under 65,000 clones; more than 75% of these occur just once. Of the sample, 4.5% to 6% is held by the ten largest clones. The sequenced material came from peripheral blood. Receptor source: a man aged 80 or over in a cohort sampled during active COVID-19.

This clone has a single count. The chain combines TRBV15 with TRBJ1-2, with 8 bases that match TRBD1. The CDR3 consists of 14 residues. Germline CDR1 LNHNV, CDR2 YYDKDF (reference sequence). V lost 4 bases to trimming and J lost 3 bases; unmatched junction nucleotides: 4. CDR3 DNA: TGTGCCACCAGCACGACAGGGGCCGACTATGGCTACACCTTC. This encodes CATSTTGADYGYTF.

This clone occurred once. V is TRBV27 and J is TRBJ1-2, with 9 bases that match TRBD1. Germline values: CDR1 MNHEY, CDR2 SMNVEV (reference sequence). This CDR3 region has 15 residues. V was clipped by 0 bases and J by 3 bases; unmatched bases: 2. Written as DNA, the CDR3 is TGTGCCAGCAGTTTATCGGGACAGGGTCACTATGGCTACACCTTC. It encodes CASSLSGQGHYGYTF.

The chain links TRBV7-3 to TRBJ1-1; tentatively, D is TRBD1 (5 bases). Germline V CDR1 and CDR2: SGHTA, FQGTGA. The V gene lost 3 bases and the J gene lost 7 bases, with 15 bases spanning the gap. CDR3 length equals 14 residues. The chain's CDR3 is CASSLEGRAGEAFF. Here the CDR3 DNA reads TGTGCCAGCAGCTTGGAGGGGCGGGCTGGTGAAGCTTTCTTT.

V and J are TRBV3-1 (or the pseudogene TRBV3-2) and TRBJ2-5, with D perhaps TRBD1 (5 bases). Per the germline V gene, CDR1 is LGHDT and CDR2 is YNNKEL (reference sequence). Trimming shortened V by 6 bases and J by 4 bases, and 21 bases separated the two germline ends. The CDR3 loop spans 16 amino acids. CDR3 residues: CASRTLKGRGPETQYF. In nucleotides, the CDR3 is TGTGCCAGCAGAACACTAAAGGGAAGGGGCCCAGAGACCCAGTACTTC.

This clone was counted only a few times. V and J are TRBV3-1 (or the pseudogene TRBV3-2) and TRBJ1-6; D is undetermined. The CDR3 loop spans 14 amino acids. Trimming removed 3 bases at V and 6 bases at J, with 9 bases between. Germline V gene data show CDR1 as LGHDT and CDR2 as YNNKEL (reference sequence). The CDR3 sequence is CASSQSEFNSPLHF. Here the CDR3 DNA reads TGTGCCAGCAGCCAGAGTGAGTTTAATTCACCCCTCCACTTT.

The J gene is TRBJ1-4, the V gene TRBV7-6; D unclear. Trimming took off 7 bases at V and 4 bases at J, with 16 bases between the two ends. Germline V gene sequence: CDR1 SGHVS, CDR2 FNYEAQ. The CDR3 contains 15 residues. The chain's CDR3 is CASTFLSSGNEKLFF. DNA for the CDR3: TGTGCCAGCACCTTCCTTTCCAGTGGTAATGAAAAACTGTTTTTT.

V gene TRBV11-2 combines with J gene TRBJ2-7; a possible D gene is TRBD2 (5 bases). Trimming removed 4 bases at V and 3 bases at J, with 13 bases between. CDR3 size: 14 residues. In germline, CDR1 is SGHAT, CDR2 FQNNGV. The CDR3 loop is CASSSRGSFYEQYF. The CDR3 DNA follows: TGTGCCAGCAGCTCCCGGGGAAGCTTCTACGAGCAGTACTTC. Looking up the rest from reference TRBV11-2 and TRBJ2-7 gives the full variable domain: EAGVAQSPRYKIIEKRQSVAFWCNPISGHATLYWYQQILGQGPKLLIQFQNNGVVDDSQLPKDRFSAERLKGVDSTLKIQPAKLEDSAVYLCASSSRGSFYEQYFGPGTRLTVT.

J is TRBJ2-3 and V is TRBV27; D ambiguous. The CDR3 sequence is 15 residues long. V dropped 7 bases and J dropped 0 bases, with 14 bases sitting between them. Germline loops: CDR1 MNHEY, CDR2 SMNVEV (reference sequence). As DNA, the CDR3 is TGTGCCAGCACCCCGTTCCCTAGGAGCACAGATACGCAGTATTTT. Residues: CASTPFPRSTDTQYF.

The chain links TRBV27 to TRBJ2-7, with TRBD2 matching 11 bases. This CDR3 comprises 15 residues. V was pared by 5 bases and J by 4 bases, with 7 bases of the junction left unmatched. Germline V gene data show CDR1 as MNHEY and CDR2 as SMNVEV (reference sequence). CDR3 nucleotides: TGTGCCAGCAGTCCCGGACTAGCGGGTCTGTACGAGCAGTACTTC. This codes for CASSPGLAGLYEQYF.

This sequence joins TRBV7-3 and TRBJ1-1; 8 bases line up with TRBD1. V dropped 4 bases and J dropped 3; count of bases not matched to a gene: 1. CDR1 SGHTA and CDR2 FQGTGA come from the germline V gene. The CDR3 extends over 13 amino acids. The DNA of the CDR3 is TGTGCCAGCAGCTCGGGACAGGACACTGAAGCTTTCTTT. Translated, it gives CASSSGQDTEAFF.

The chain recombines TRBV10-3 with TRBJ2-2, with 8 positions matching TRBD1. There are 14 residues in the CDR3. V lost 6 bases, J lost 0 bases, and 0 bases stayed unmatched. The V gene's germline CDR1 is ENHRY and CDR2 SYGVKD. This CDR3 reads CAIRTGANTGELFF. DNA of the CDR3: TGTGCCATCAGGACAGGGGCGAACACCGGGGAGCTGTTTTTT.

V gene TRBV5-1 combines with J gene TRBJ1-1; tentative D call: TRBD1 (6 bases). CDR3 length: 15 amino acids. V was shortened by 0 bases and J by 4 bases, with 13 bases between the two germline ends. From germline, CDR1 is SGHRS and CDR2 YFSETQ. In DNA form, the CDR3 reads TGCGCCAGCAGCTTGGGGGTTTTACAGGGCACTGAAGCTTTCTTT. Amino acid sequence: CASSLGVLQGTEAFF.

V is TRBV6-5 and J is TRBJ2-3; TRBD2 might be the D (6 bases). V was trimmed by 4 bases and J by 0 bases, leaving 11 bases between them. Germline values: CDR1 MNHEY, CDR2 SVGAGI. There are 15 residues in the CDR3. The CDR3 DNA is TGTGCCAGCAGTTCTGGGCGGGGCAGCACAGATACGCAGTATTTT. Protein product: CASSSGRGSTDTQYF.

The chain carries TRBV5-4 and TRBJ2-7; 7 positions match TRBD1. Germline CDR1 is SGHNT and CDR2 is YYREEE (reference sequence). This CDR3 region has 15 residues. The V gene end was trimmed by 0 bases and the J gene end by 3 bases; junction bases not matched to a gene: 6. In nucleotides, the CDR3 is TGTGCCAGCAGCTTGGGGAACCGGGACAGCTACGAGCAGTACTTC. Translated, it gives CASSLGNRDSYEQYF.

The rearrangement links TRBV5-1 to TRBJ1-4, with D possibly being TRBD1 (5 bases). This CDR3 contains 15 residues. Germline loops: CDR1 SGHRS, CDR2 YFSETQ. V lost 0 bases and J lost 7, with 13 bases in between. The DNA of the CDR3 is TGCGCCAGCAGCTTGGCGGGGGGAGACGGTGAAAAACTGTTTTTT. Protein: CASSLAGGDGEKLFF.

The chain employs TRBV30 and TRBJ1-1; D is perhaps TRBD1 (5 bases). V was shortened by 8 bases and J by 0 bases, with 13 bases between the two germline ends. The CDR3 is 13 residues long. The germline V gene has CDR1 GTSNPN and CDR2 SVGIG (reference sequence). The CDR3 protein is CAHIKGLNTEAFF. CDR3 nucleotide sequence: TGTGCCCACATCAAGGGGCTGAACACTGAAGCTTTCTTT.

This chain connects TRBV10-1 to TRBJ2-3; 7 nucleotides agree with TRBD1. The CDR3 contains 15 residues. Germline V gives CDR1 WNHNN, CDR2 SYGVQD (reference sequence). The trim removed 4 bases at V and 2 bases at J, leaving 6 bases unmatched. DNA of the CDR3: TGCGCCAGCAGTGTGACAGGGTCCCTCACAGATACGCAGTATTTT. Translating gives CASSVTGSLTDTQYF.

The V and J genes are TRBV6-2 or TRBV6-3 and TRBJ1-1, with 9 bases identical to TRBD1. Looked up from germline, CDR1 is MNHEY and CDR2 is SVGEGT. V dropped 4 bases and J dropped 0; count of bases not matched to a gene: 9. CDR3 length: 17 amino acids. The CDR3 sequence is CASSFPGTGNMNTEAFF. For the CDR3, the DNA is TGTGCCAGCAGTTTCCCCGGGACAGGGAACATGAACACTGAAGCTTTCTTT.

The chain links TRBV27 to TRBJ2-5, with 10 bases lining up with TRBD2. From germline, CDR1 is MNHEY and CDR2 SMNVEV (reference sequence). This CDR3 has 18 residues. V lost 3 bases to trimming and J lost 5 bases; unmatched junction nucleotides: 15. CDR3 amino acids: CASSLRASGRLTGETQYF. The CDR3 DNA sequence: TGTGCCAGCAGTTTGAGGGCTAGCGGGAGACTGACGGGTGAGACCCAGTACTTC.

This clone appeared a few times. CDR3 in amino acids: CATQDRGFGQPQHF. The DNA for the CDR3 is TGTGCCACTCAGGACAGGGGGTTTGGTCAGCCCCAGCATTTT. This sequence joins TRBV2 and TRBJ1-5; 10 bases are shared with TRBD1. Germline V gives CDR1 SNHLY, CDR2 FYNNEI. J gave up 6 bases and V 10 bases, and 9 bases lay outside the gene matches. The CDR3 covers 14 residues.

CDR3 region: CASSQGGLAGDNEQFF. The CDR3 DNA sequence: TGCGCCAGCAGCCAAGGGGGACTAGCGGGGGACAATGAGCAGTTCTTC. V gene TRBV4-1 combines with J gene TRBJ2-1; TRBD2 agrees at 14 bases. Germline V gene lookup returns CDR1 MGHRA and CDR2 YSYEKL. With 1 base clipped from V and 5 bases from J, the junction kept 1 base outside the gene matches. CDR3 length equals 16 residues.